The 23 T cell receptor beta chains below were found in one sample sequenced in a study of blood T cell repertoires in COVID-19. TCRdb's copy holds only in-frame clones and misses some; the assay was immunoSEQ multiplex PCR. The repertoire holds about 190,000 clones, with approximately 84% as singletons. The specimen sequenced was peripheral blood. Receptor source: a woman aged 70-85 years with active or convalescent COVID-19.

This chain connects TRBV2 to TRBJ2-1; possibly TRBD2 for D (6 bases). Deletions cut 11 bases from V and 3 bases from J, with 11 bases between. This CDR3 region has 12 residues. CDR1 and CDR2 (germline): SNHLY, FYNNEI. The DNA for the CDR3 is TGTGCCGATGGAGGGGACTACAATGAGCAGTTCTTC. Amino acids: CADGGDYNEQFF.

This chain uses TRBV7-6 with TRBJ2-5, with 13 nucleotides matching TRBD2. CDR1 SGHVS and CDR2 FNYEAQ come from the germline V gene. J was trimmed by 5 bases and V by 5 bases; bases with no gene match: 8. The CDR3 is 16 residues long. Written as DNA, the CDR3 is TGTGCCAGCAGCCAATGGACTAGCGGGAGTATGGAGACCCAGTACTTC. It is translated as CASSQWTSGSMETQYF.

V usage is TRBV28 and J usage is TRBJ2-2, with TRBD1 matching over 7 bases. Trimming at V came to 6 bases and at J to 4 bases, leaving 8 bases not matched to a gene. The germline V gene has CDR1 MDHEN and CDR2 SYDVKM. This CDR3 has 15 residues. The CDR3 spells CASSLGQVVTGELFF. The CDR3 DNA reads TGTGCCAGCAGCCTAGGACAGGTCGTCACCGGGGAGCTGTTTTTT.

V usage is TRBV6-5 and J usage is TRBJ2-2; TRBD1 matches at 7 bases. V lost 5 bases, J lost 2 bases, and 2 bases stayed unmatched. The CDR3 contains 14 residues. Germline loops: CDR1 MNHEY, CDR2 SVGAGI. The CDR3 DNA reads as TGTGCCAGCAGTCGACAGGGAAACACCGGGGAGCTGTTTTTT. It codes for CASSRQGNTGELFF.

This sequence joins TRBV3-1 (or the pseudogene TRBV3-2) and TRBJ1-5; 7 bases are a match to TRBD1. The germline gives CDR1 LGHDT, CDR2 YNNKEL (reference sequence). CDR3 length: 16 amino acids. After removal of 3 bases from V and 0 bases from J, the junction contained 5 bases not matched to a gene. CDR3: CASSQGTVYSNQPQHF. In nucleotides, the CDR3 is TGTGCCAGCAGCCAGGGGACAGTCTATAGCAATCAGCCCCAGCATTTT.

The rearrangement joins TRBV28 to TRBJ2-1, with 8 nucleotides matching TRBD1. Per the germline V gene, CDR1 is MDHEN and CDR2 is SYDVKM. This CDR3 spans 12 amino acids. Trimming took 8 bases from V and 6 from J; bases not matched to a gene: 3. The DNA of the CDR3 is TGTGCCAGCCTTGGGACAGGCAATGAGCAGTTCTTC. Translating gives CASLGTGNEQFF.

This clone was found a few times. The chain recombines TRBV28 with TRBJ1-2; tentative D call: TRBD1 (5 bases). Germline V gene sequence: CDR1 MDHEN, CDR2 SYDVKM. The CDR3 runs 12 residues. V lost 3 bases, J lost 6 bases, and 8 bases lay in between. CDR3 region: CASSFLGDGYTF. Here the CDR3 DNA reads TGTGCCAGCAGTTTTCTAGGGGATGGCTACACCTTC.

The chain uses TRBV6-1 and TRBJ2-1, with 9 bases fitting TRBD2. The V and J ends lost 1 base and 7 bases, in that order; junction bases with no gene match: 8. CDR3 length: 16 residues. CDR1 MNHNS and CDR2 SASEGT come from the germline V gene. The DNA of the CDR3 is TGTGCCAGCAGTGAAGACGTGGGACTAGCTGGGAATGAGCAGTTCTTC. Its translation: CASSEDVGLAGNEQFF.

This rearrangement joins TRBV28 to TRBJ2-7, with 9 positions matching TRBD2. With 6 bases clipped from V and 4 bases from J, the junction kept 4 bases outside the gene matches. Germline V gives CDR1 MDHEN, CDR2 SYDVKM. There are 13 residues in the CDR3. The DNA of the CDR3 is TGTGCCAGCAGATCTAGCGGGAATTACGAGCAGTACTTC. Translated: CASRSSGNYEQYF. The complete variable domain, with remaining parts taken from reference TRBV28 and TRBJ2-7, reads DVKVTQSSRYLVKRTGEKVFLECVQDMDHENMFWYRQDPGLGLRLIYFSYDVKMKEKGDIPEGYSVSREKKERFSLILESASTNQTSMYLCASRSSGNYEQYFGPGTRLTVT.

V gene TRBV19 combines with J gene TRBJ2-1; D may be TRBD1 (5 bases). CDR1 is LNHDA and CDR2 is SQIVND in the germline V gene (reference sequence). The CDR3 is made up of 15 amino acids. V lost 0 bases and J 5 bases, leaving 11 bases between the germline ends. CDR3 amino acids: CASSIEGAANNEQFF. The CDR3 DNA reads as TGTGCCAGTAGTATAGAAGGGGCGGCTAACAATGAGCAGTTCTTC.

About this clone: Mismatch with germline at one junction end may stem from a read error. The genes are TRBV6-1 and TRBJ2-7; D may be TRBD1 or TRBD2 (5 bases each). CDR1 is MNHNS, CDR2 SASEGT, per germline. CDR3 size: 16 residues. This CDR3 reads CASSEGASRSSYEQYF. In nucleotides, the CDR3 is TGTGCCAGCAGCGAAGGGGCTAGCCGAAGCTCCTACGAGCAGTACTTC.

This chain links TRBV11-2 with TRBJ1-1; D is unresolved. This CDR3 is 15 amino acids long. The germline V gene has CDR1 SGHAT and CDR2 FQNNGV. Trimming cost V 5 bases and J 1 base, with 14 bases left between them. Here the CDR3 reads CASSATRGRNTEAFF. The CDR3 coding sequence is TGTGCCAGCAGCGCGACCCGAGGGAGGAACACTGAAGCTTTCTTT.

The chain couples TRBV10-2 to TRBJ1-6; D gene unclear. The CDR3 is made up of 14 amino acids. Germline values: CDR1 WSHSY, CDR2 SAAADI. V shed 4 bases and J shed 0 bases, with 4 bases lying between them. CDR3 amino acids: CASSGISYNSPLHF. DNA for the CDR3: TGCGCCAGCAGTGGTATCTCCTATAATTCACCCCTCCACTTT.

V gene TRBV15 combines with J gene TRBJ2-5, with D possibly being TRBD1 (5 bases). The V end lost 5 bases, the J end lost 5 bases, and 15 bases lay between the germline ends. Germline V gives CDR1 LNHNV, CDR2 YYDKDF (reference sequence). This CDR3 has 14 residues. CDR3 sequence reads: CATSPLTDRETQYF. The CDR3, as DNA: TGTGCCACCAGCCCCTTGACAGATAGGGAGACCCAGTACTTC.

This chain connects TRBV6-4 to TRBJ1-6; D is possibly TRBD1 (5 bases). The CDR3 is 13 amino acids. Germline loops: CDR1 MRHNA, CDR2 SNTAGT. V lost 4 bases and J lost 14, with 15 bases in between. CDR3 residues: CASSGDRGNTLHF. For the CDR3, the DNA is TGTGCCAGCAGTGGAGACCGGGGGAACACCCTCCACTTT.

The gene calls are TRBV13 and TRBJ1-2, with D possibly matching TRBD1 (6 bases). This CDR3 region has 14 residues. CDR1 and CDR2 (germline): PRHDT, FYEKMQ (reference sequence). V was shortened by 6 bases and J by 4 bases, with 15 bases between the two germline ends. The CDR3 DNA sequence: TGTGCCAGCAGAATCCCAGGGGTAGGCTATGGCTACACCTTC. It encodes CASRIPGVGYGYTF. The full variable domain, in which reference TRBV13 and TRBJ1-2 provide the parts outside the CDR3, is AAGVIQSPRHLIKEKRETATLKCYPIPRHDTVYWYQQGPGQDPQFLISFYEKMQSDKGSIPDRFSAQQFSDYHSELNMSSLELGDSALYFCASRIPGVGYGYTFGSGTRLTVV.

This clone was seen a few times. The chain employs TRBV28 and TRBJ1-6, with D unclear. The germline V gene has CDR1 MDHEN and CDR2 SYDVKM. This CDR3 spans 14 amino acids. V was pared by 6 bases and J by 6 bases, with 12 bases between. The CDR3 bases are TGTGCCAGCAGGAAGACGGTAGCTAATTCACCCCTCCACTTT. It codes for CASRKTVANSPLHF.

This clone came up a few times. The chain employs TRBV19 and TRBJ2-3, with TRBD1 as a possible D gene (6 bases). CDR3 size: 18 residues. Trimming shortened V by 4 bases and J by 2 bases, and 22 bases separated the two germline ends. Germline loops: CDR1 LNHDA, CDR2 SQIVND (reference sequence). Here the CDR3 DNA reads TGTGCCAGTAGTAAAGTACGGGACATAGGGGACCCCACAGATACGCAGTATTTT. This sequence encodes CASSKVRDIGDPTDTQYF.

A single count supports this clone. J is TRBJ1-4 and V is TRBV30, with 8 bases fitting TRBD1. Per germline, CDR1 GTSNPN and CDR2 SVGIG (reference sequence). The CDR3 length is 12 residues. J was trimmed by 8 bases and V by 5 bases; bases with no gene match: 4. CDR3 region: CAWGQGREKLFF. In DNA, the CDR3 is TGTGCCTGGGGACAGGGCAGGGAAAAACTGTTTTTT.

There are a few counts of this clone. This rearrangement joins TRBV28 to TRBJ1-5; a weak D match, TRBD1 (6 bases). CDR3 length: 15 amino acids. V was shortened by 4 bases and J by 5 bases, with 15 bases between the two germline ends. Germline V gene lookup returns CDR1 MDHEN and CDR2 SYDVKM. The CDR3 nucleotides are TGTGCCAGCAGTTATGGGGGGGCGGGGTATCAGCCCCAGCATTTT. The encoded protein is CASSYGGAGYQPQHF. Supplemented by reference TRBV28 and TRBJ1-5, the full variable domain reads DVKVTQSSRYLVKRTGEKVFLECVQDMDHENMFWYRQDPGLGLRLIYFSYDVKMKEKGDIPEGYSVSREKKERFSLILESASTNQTSMYLCASSYGGAGYQPQHFGDGTRLSIL.

DNA for the CDR3: TGCAGCGTTGAAGAGGGGGGGAAGGAAGATACGCAGTATTTT. Translation: CSVEEGGKEDTQYF. The rearrangement joins TRBV29-1 to TRBJ2-3, with TRBD2 identical over 7 bases. The CDR3 is 14 amino acids. The ends lost 0 bases at V and 5 bases at J; junction bases unmatched: 5. CDR1 is SQVTM and CDR2 is ANQGSEA in the germline V gene.

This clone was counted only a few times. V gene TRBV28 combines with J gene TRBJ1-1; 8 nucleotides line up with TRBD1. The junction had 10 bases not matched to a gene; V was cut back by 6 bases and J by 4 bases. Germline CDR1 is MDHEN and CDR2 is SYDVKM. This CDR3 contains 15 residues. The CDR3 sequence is CASREYRGTGTEAFF. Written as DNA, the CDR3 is TGTGCCAGCAGAGAATACAGGGGGACGGGCACTGAAGCTTTCTTT.

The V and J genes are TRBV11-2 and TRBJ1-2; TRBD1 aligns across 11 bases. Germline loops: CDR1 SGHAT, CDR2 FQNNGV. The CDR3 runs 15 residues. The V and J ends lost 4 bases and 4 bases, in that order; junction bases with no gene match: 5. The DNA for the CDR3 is TGTGCCAGCAGCTCCCGGGACAGGGGGGTCTATGGCTACACCTTC. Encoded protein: CASSSRDRGVYGYTF.